A selection of T cell receptor beta chains follows, all from one sample in a study of radiotherapy plus CTLA-4 blockade in lung cancer. Measured with immunoSEQ multiplex PCR; TCRdb has only the in-frame clones, and not every one. The sample records tens of thousands of clones, roughly three quarters being singletons. The specimen was peripheral blood, collected from a patient treated with radiotherapy plus ipilimumab. These receptors were taken from a human donor with non-small cell lung cancer who had stable disease on radiotherapy plus ipilimumab. Both conserved end residues are part of each CDR3. D genes are given only for firm matches. Where a row states a size, it is once, few, many or the class of an expanded clone; other rows omit it.

>NA|TRBV11-3|TRBJ2-2|NA
CASSFLRASYTGELFF
TGTGCCAGCAGCTTTCTGAGGGCCAGTTACACCGGGGAGCTGTTTTTT
>NA|TRBV19|TRBJ1-1|NA
CASSITGRDTEAFF
TGTGCCAGTAGTATTACAGGGAGGGACACTGAAGCTTTCTTT
>NA|TRBV27|TRBJ1-1|NA
CASKLIENTEAFF
TGTGCCAGCAAGTTGATAGAGAACACTGAAGCTTTCTTT
>once|TRBV5-1|TRBJ2-7|NA
CASSLNGAASYEQYF
TGCGCCAGCAGCTTGAACGGAGCGGCCTCCTACGAGCAGTACTTC
>NA|TRBV6-5|TRBJ1-6|NA
CASRPREASPLHF
TGTGCCAGCAGGCCCAGGGAAGCTTCACCCCTCCACTTT
>few|TRBV28|TRBJ1-1|NA
CASSFGQRGTEAFF
TGTGCCAGCAGTTTCGGGCAGAGGGGCACTGAAGCTTTCTTT
>NA|TRBV7-6|TRBJ1-1|NA
CASSLWQNTEAFF
TGTGCCAGCAGCTTATGGCAGAACACTGAAGCTTTCTTT
>NA|TRBV7-2|TRBJ2-7|NA
CASRPVMGSYEQYF
TGTGCCAGCAGGCCTGTTATGGGGTCCTACGAGCAGTACTTC
>once|TRBV11-2|TRBJ1-2|NA
CASSLDPLPSYGYTF
TGTGCCAGCAGCTTAGATCCCCTCCCAAGCTATGGCTACACCTTC
>few|TRBV29-1|TRBJ1-1|NA
CSGAGAEAFF
TGCAGCGGTGCCGGGGCTGAAGCTTTCTTT
>NA|TRBV30|TRBJ1-2|NA
CAWSVGLGYGYTF
TGTGCCTGGAGTGTTGGGCTCGGGTATGGCTACACCTTC
>NA|TRBV5-1|TRBJ2-3|TRBD2
CASREVAGGTDTQYF
TGCGCCAGCAGGGAGGTAGCGGGGGGCACAGATACGCAGTATTTT
>NA|TRBV5-1|TRBJ2-1|NA
CASSLSPGGDEQFF
TGCGCCAGCAGCTTATCCCCGGGCGGAGATGAGCAGTTCTTC
>NA|TRBV19|TRBJ1-3|TRBD1
CASSTETGRGNTIYF
TGTGCCAGTAGTACAGAGACAGGGCGAGGAAACACCATATATTTT
>NA|TRBV28|TRBJ1-6|TRBD1
CASSQGGADSPLHF
TGTGCCAGCAGTCAAGGGGGCGCGGATTCACCCCTCCACTTT
>NA|TRBV2|TRBJ1-6|NA
CASSDSNSPLHF
TGTGCCAGCAGCGACAGTAATTCACCCCTCCACTTT
>NA|TRBV5-1|TRBJ1-1|NA
CASSLETAAGTEAFF
TGCGCCAGCAGCTTGGAGACAGCGGCAGGCACTGAAGCTTTCTTT